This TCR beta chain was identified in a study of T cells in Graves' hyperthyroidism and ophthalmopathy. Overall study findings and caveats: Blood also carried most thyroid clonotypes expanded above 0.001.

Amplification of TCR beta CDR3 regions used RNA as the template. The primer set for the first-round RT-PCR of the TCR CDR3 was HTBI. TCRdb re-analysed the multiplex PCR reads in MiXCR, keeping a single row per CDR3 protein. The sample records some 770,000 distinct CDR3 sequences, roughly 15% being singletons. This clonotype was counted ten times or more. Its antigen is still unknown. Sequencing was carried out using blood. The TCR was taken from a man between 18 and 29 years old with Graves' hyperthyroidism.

The CDR3 sequence: CASSLEWANSYEQYF. CDR3 nucleotides: TGTGCCAGCAGCTTAGAGTGGGCTAATTCCTACGAGCAGTACTTC. V usage is TRBV7-2 and J usage is TRBJ2-7; D is undetermined. The CDR3 totals 15 residues. Germline V CDR1 and CDR2: SGHTA, FQGNSA. The V end was cut by 1 base, the J end by 1 base, with 11 bases between.